This TCR beta chain was observed in a study of tumor and adjacent non-tumor tissue in lung cancer (dated by TCRdb to the late 2010s). As for the study more broadly: By cancer type, the cohort comprised about 13 adenocarcinoma patients, 2 squamous cell carcinoma patients and 1 small cell lung cancer patient. The roughly 15 enrolled patients, of whom 10 were men and 5 were women, were aged about 31 to 80 years and were diagnosed with TNM stage I to III disease. In total, sequencing yielded 125,075,908 productive TCRbeta reads, which works out to an average of around 4.2 million reads per sample. Using bulk TCRbeta repertoires from under 18 lung cancer patients, the study set lung tumor tissue side by side with matched distant non-tumor lung tissue. For each patient, one tumor sample and one normal lung sample were taken, giving approximately 29 paired specimens that underwent TCRbeta CDR3 sequencing.

Library preparation was by multiplex PCR. Instrument used: Illumina HiSeq 2500. TCRbeta libraries were constructed through three rounds of nested PCR with primers (Table S4) according to protocols modified from ARM-PCR. Before sequencing, PCR products of 200-500 bp were cut from the gel and purified using the QIAquick gel extraction kit. Per the source publication's procedure: Trimmomatic was used to clean the reads, FLASH was used to merge the reads into complete CDR3 sequences, and MiTCR was used to assign the reads to V(D)J germline segments. Clonal diversity was computed as the inverse Simpson's index with VDJtools. A read counted as productive if the sequence was in-frame and lacked a premature stop codon. TCRdb itself trimmed the public reads at Q25 with fastp, ran MiXCR and retained productive beta chains. Every entry covers one CDR3 protein and lists the most common genes and DNA from its rows. None of the V and J calls come from the authors' own analysis; TCRdb made them. The sample data list fewer than 120,000 distinct CDR3 sequences, and over 75% of these were observed just once. Approximately 22% of the sample is held by the ten biggest clonotypes.

CDR1 and CDR2 (SGHKS, YYEKEE) derive from the germline V gene (reference sequence). From cysteine to phenylalanine, the CDR3 is 14 amino acids long. The research as a whole found: Younger patients had significantly higher TCR diversity, and higher tumor TCR diversity was associated with shorter overall and disease-free survival. TCR diversity (inverse Simpson) was significantly higher in tumor than in normal lung tissue (roughly 430 vs 170, P = 0.0075, Mann-Whitney U test). Only 15 or so patients were included in the cohort, and the need for larger samples and more detailed clinical data was noted by the authors. Because peripheral blood was not sequenced, blood TCRbeta repertoires in the lung cancer patients of the study were not examined. In normal lung, the top 100 clones accounted for a significantly larger cumulative share of the repertoire than in tumor tissue. The sequencing platform is not named in the methods, and unique molecular identifiers are not mentioned.

Turning to this clonotype: Its antigen is unknown. The limits of the CDR3 on the DNA are not certain, so only TCRdb's listed CDR3 is given.

RNA was isolated from bulk unsorted tissue, and RNA quality was assessed with a NanoDrop ND-1000 and an Agilent 2100. Newly diagnosed lung cancer patients without prior chemotherapy who had been admitted for thoracic surgery in China between August and November 2014 were enrolled as donors. The study excluded patients who had received radiotherapy or chemotherapy before or who had another cancer at the same time. Surgical tissue pieces of about 1-2.1 cm3 were preserved in RNAlater solution and were kept at -80 degrees C until use. The specimen sequenced was lung tumor tissue. This chain is built from TRBV5-5 and TRBJ1-1. The receptor's source is a man aged 70 or older with non-small cell lung cancer. CDR3 reads: CASSLFGLGTEVFF.